This entry features one T cell receptor (beta chain) sequence. This entry comes from a study of blood T cell repertoires in COVID-19. Data came from immunoSEQ multiplex PCR; TCRdb stores just in-frame clones and leaves some out. The repertoire has some 190,000 clones, 70% to 90% of them found once; the top ten carry approximately 11%. Sequencing was performed on peripheral blood. The receptor was derived from a human donor with active or convalescent COVID-19. The donor label of this sample is uncertain.

CDR3 sequence: CATRQGAGEQFF. The CDR3 DNA reads TGTGCCACCAGACAGGGGGCGGGTGAGCAGTTCTTC. The J gene is TRBJ2-1, the V gene TRBV25-1; 10 bases line up with TRBD1. This CDR3 comprises 12 residues. Germline CDR1 MGHDK, CDR2 SYGVNS. With 10 bases clipped from V and 9 bases from J, the junction kept 6 bases outside the gene matches.